One and the same sample provided the 25 T cell receptor beta chains below, sequenced in a study of control samples from healthy donors and cancer patients. The assay was immunoSEQ multiplex PCR, and TCRdb's table has in-frame clones only and misses some. The table has about 180,000 clones, around 89% seen once. Sequencing was carried out using blood. Receptors originate from a woman aged 50 to 60 in good health.

The rearrangement uses TRBV4-3 and TRBJ1-3; no clear D gene. Germline V CDR1 and CDR2: LGHNA, YSLEER. The CDR3 covers 15 residues. Trimming left V 1 base short and J 2 bases short, with 9 bases between. The CDR3 DNA reads as TGCGCCAGCAGCCAAGCAAAACTAACTGGAAACACCATATATTTT. The encoded protein is CASSQAKLTGNTIYF.

The chain employs TRBV7-2 and TRBJ2-7, with TRBD2 identical over 10 bases. V lost 0 bases and J lost 6; bases outside the gene matches: 11. CDR3 length equals 17 residues. Germline lookup yields CDR1 SGHTA and CDR2 FQGNSA. The CDR3 bases are TGTGCCAGCAGCTTAGCGAGCGCTAGCGGGAGAGTTGTCGAGCAGTACTTC. This translates into CASSLASASGRVVEQYF. The variable domain in full, with the rest retrieved from reference TRBV7-2 and TRBJ2-7, is GAGVSQSPSNKVTEKGKDVELRCDPISGHTALYWYRQSLGQGLEFLIYFQGNSAPDKSGLPSDRFSAERTGGSVSTLTIQRTQQEDSAVYLCASSLASASGRVVEQYFGPGTRLTVT.

The table lists this clone with a few counts. The sample contains more than one DNA sequence encoding this CDR3. V gene TRBV18 combines with J gene TRBJ1-2; TRBD1 is a possible D gene (5 bases). CDR3 length: 13 amino acids. Trimming removed 6 bases at V and 2 bases at J, with 10 bases between. The V gene's germline CDR1 is KGHSH and CDR2 LQKENI. As DNA, the CDR3 is TGTGCCAGCTCTCCAGACAGCAACTATGGCTACACCTTC. Translation gives CASSPDSNYGYTF.

This sequence joins TRBV14 and TRBJ2-3, with TRBD2 matching over 9 bases. Trimming took 1 base from V and 5 from J; bases not matched to a gene: 7. CDR1 is SGHDN and CDR2 is FVKESK in the germline V gene. This CDR3 spans 16 amino acids. CDR3 in amino acids: CASSQARGLAKDTQYF. CDR3 nucleotides: TGTGCCAGCAGCCAAGCCAGGGGACTAGCAAAAGATACGCAGTATTTT.

The genes are TRBV5-8 and TRBJ2-7; weak D call: TRBD1 (6 bases). The CDR3 has 17 amino acids. Germline CDR1 is SGHTS and CDR2 is YDEGEE. Trimming cost V 2 bases and J 3 bases, with 21 bases left between them. Written as DNA, the CDR3 is TGTGCCAGCAGCTTCCCACACAGGGTGTGGAGAGTCTACGAGCAGTACTTC. Translated: CASSFPHRVWRVYEQYF. The variable domain in full, completed from reference TRBV5-8 and TRBJ2-7, reads EAGVTQSPTHLIKTRGQQATLRCSPISGHTSVYWYQQALGLGLQFLLWYDEGEERNRGNFPPRFSGRQFPNYSSELNVNALELEDSALYLCASSFPHRVWRVYEQYFGPGTRLTVT.

As regards this clone: At one of its ends the junction is not consistent with the germline gene, which may arise from a read error. V is TRBV5-1 and J is TRBJ1-3, with D perhaps matching TRBD1 (6 bases). The CDR3 is 20 amino acids. The germline V gene has CDR1 SGHRS and CDR2 YFSETQ. The CDR3 spells CASSISGTGTSVTFGDTIYF. CDR3 nucleotides: TGCGCCAGCAGCATTAGTGGTACCGGGACATCGGTCACCTTTGGAGACACCATATATTTT.

The genes are TRBV27 and TRBJ2-1; 8 bases map to TRBD1. The CDR3 totals 16 residues. Germline values: CDR1 MNHEY, CDR2 SMNVEV (reference sequence). Losses at the gene ends were 2 bases for V and 7 bases for J; bases not matched to a gene: 10. The CDR3 region is CASSLRGTGLGNEQFF. DNA of the CDR3: TGTGCCAGCAGTTTAAGGGGGACAGGCCTGGGAAATGAGCAGTTCTTC.

The chain uses TRBV7-2 and TRBJ1-5; 7 nucleotides align to TRBD1. J gave up 4 bases and V 5 bases, and 8 bases lay outside the gene matches. Per the germline V gene, CDR1 is SGHTA and CDR2 is FQGNSA. The CDR3 is made up of 15 amino acids. For the CDR3, the DNA is TGTGCCAGCAGCCTACTCCCGGGACAGAATCAGCCCCAGCATTTT. Protein sequence: CASSLLPGQNQPQHF.

V and J are TRBV18 and TRBJ2-3, with D hard to call. Germline CDR1 is KGHSH and CDR2 is LQKENI. This CDR3 spans 14 amino acids. V lost 0 bases and J 7 bases, leaving 11 bases between the germline ends. As DNA, the CDR3 is TGTGCCAGCTCACCACCGGTGGAGCAATATACGCAGTATTTT. Translated: CASSPPVEQYTQYF.

The chain employs TRBV7-8 and TRBJ1-2, with a tentative D call TRBD1 (5 bases). This CDR3 spans 16 amino acids. V gave up 1 base and J gave up 2 bases, with 14 bases separating them. CDR1 is SGHVS and CDR2 is FQNEAQ in the germline V gene. The CDR3 DNA is TGTGCCAGCAGCTTAGACTCGGGGGTTTCGAACTATGGCTACACCTTC. Amino acid sequence: CASSLDSGVSNYGYTF.

In nucleotides, the CDR3 is TGTGCCAGTACCTACCGGACAGGGGCGAACACCGGGGAGCTGTTTTTT. This codes for CASTYRTGANTGELFF. The rearrangement joins TRBV19 to TRBJ2-2; 9 nucleotides agree with TRBD1. This CDR3 has 16 amino acids. The V gene end was trimmed by 7 bases and the J gene end by 0 bases; junction bases not matched to a gene: 6. The germline V gene has CDR1 LNHDA and CDR2 SQIVND (reference sequence).

This chain connects TRBV19 to TRBJ2-7, with TRBD1 matching over 9 bases. This CDR3 is built from 16 residues. CDR1 is LNHDA and CDR2 is SQIVND in the germline V gene (reference sequence). J gave up 7 bases and V 6 bases, and 16 bases lay outside the gene matches. CDR3 sequence reads: CASSVLSGTGLEEQYF. The CDR3 DNA reads as TGTGCCAGTAGCGTACTATCCGGGACAGGGCTAGAAGAGCAGTACTTC.

The V call is TRBV28, the J call TRBJ2-2; 9 nucleotides line up with TRBD2. V was pared by 3 bases and J by 4 bases, with 6 bases of the junction left unmatched. The CDR3 sequence is 16 residues long. Germline values: CDR1 MDHEN, CDR2 SYDVKM. CDR3 sequence reads: CASSLAGGPSTGELFF. CDR3 in DNA: TGTGCCAGCAGTTTGGCGGGAGGGCCTAGCACCGGGGAGCTGTTTTTT.

The chain recombines TRBV30 with TRBJ1-4, with D possibly TRBD1 on 5 matching bases. The CDR3 has 13 amino acids. Between the trimmed V and J ends, which lost 4 bases and 3 bases, there was a span of 9 bases. CDR1 is GTSNPN, CDR2 SVGIG, per germline (reference sequence). The CDR3 nucleotides are TGTGCCTGGAAGGGGCAACCTAATGAAAAACTGTTTTTT. Translated: CAWKGQPNEKLFF.

This sequence joins TRBV6-5 and TRBJ2-7; D is ambiguous. From germline, CDR1 is MNHEY and CDR2 SVGAGI. The CDR3 loop spans 15 amino acids. Trimming stripped 0 bases from V and 4 bases from J, with 13 bases between. The CDR3 DNA follows: TGTGCCAGCAGTTACTCGGTTCCCCTCGTGTACGAGCAGTACTTC. This translates into CASSYSVPLVYEQYF.

J is TRBJ2-1 and V is TRBV5-4; 13 bases line up with TRBD2. Germline V lookup: CDR1 SGHNT, CDR2 YYREEE (reference sequence). The CDR3 sequence is 17 residues long. V gave up 2 bases and J gave up 2 bases; unmatched junction bases: 4. CDR3 nucleotide sequence: TGTGCCAGCAGCTTCCCAGGACTAGCGGGAGCCTACAATGAGCAGTTCTTC. Translation: CASSFPGLAGAYNEQFF.

This rearrangement joins TRBV5-4 to TRBJ2-1, with 16 bases matching TRBD2. From germline, CDR1 is SGHNT and CDR2 YYREEE (reference sequence). CDR3 length: 17 residues. V dropped 4 bases and J dropped 7; count of bases not matched to a gene: 8. CDR3 sequence: CASSGVGLAGGPNEQFF. CDR3 coding DNA: TGTGCCAGCAGCGGGGTGGGACTAGCGGGAGGGCCGAATGAGCAGTTCTTC.

This clone was counted between two and nine times. The V call is TRBV9, the J call TRBJ2-2; the D is unclear. Per germline, CDR1 SGDLS and CDR2 YYNGEE. V lost 4 bases and J 3 bases, leaving 16 bases between the germline ends. The CDR3 spans 16 residues. CDR3 in amino acids: CASSPDGRSDTGELFF. The CDR3, as DNA: TGTGCCAGCAGCCCCGACGGTCGTTCCGACACCGGGGAGCTGTTTTTT.

The chain is built from TRBV10-3 and TRBJ1-1, with TRBD1 matching 8 bases. CDR3 length: 14 residues. From germline, CDR1 is ENHRY and CDR2 SYGVKD. Trimming cost V 2 bases and J 11 bases; bases outside gene matches: 10. This CDR3 reads CAISEVLTGGDAFF. Here the CDR3 DNA reads TGTGCCATCAGTGAGGTCCTTACAGGGGGTGATGCTTTCTTT.

This chain links TRBV29-1 with TRBJ2-3; 8 bases are shared with TRBD1. CDR3 length: 18 residues. Germline CDR1 reads SQVTM; CDR2 reads ANQGSEA. The trim removed 5 bases at V and 3 bases at J, leaving 19 bases unmatched. CDR3 in DNA: TGCAGCGTTACCCCAGGGGGCGCAGGCGGCCGGAGAACAGATACGCAGTATTTT. This gives the protein CSVTPGGAGGRRTDTQYF.

This chain joins TRBV6-1 and TRBJ2-5, with 11 nucleotides matching TRBD1. Trimming took 2 bases from V and 5 from J; bases not matched to a gene: 7. Per germline, CDR1 MNHNS and CDR2 SASEGT. The CDR3 totals 16 residues. For the CDR3, the DNA is TGTGCCAGCAGTGAAAGGACAGGGGGCGGGAGGGAGACCCAGTACTTC. Protein sequence: CASSERTGGGRETQYF.

This clone has just one count. V is TRBV6-2 or TRBV6-3 and J is TRBJ2-1; 8 positions match TRBD1. Germline loops: CDR1 MNHEY, CDR2 SVGEGT. CDR3 length: 15 residues. The J segment lost 4 bases and the V segment lost 6 bases, leaving 8 bases of the junction unmatched. CDR3 DNA: TGTGCCAGCAGCTCCACAGGGGGAGTATACAATGAGCAGTTCTTC. This encodes CASSSTGGVYNEQFF.

This clone was found once. The J gene is TRBJ2-2, the V gene TRBV3-1 (or the pseudogene TRBV3-2); 13 positions match TRBD2. The CDR3 consists of 17 residues. With V trimmed by 8 bases and J by 1 base, 7 bases remained unmatched. In germline, CDR1 is LGHDT, CDR2 YNNKEL (reference sequence). The CDR3 region is CASAPRLAGGNTGELFF. CDR3 nucleotides: TGTGCCAGCGCGCCAAGACTAGCGGGAGGGAACACCGGGGAGCTGTTTTTT.

A few counts support this clone. This chain connects TRBV28 to TRBJ2-6, with D possibly being TRBD1 (7 bases). V dropped 2 bases and J dropped 5 bases, with 13 bases sitting between them. From germline, CDR1 is MDHEN and CDR2 SYDVKM. The CDR3 has 16 amino acids. CDR3 sequence: CASSLTWRGRANVLTF. In DNA form, the CDR3 reads TGTGCCAGCAGTTTAACCTGGAGGGGGCGGGCCAACGTCCTGACTTTC. Looking up the rest from reference TRBV28 and TRBJ2-6 gives the full variable domain: DVKVTQSSRYLVKRTGEKVFLECVQDMDHENMFWYRQDPGLGLRLIYFSYDVKMKEKGDIPEGYSVSREKKERFSLILESASTNQTSMYLCASSLTWRGRANVLTFGAGSRLTVL.

A single count supports this clone. The V gene is TRBV2, the J gene TRBJ2-7; TRBD2 might be the D (6 bases). The CDR3 covers 14 residues. V dropped 5 bases and J dropped 6 bases, with 17 bases sitting between them. Germline V gene data show CDR1 as SNHLY and CDR2 as FYNNEI. The CDR3 sequence is CASSWGGAGGEQYF. CDR3 DNA: TGTGCCAGCAGTTGGGGAGGAGCCGGCGGCGAGCAGTACTTC.